Following are 22 T cell receptor beta chains from one sample sequenced in a study of T-cell reconstitution after alpha-beta-depleted transplantation in children. Library preparation (for TCRbeta) was performed with unique molecular identifiers. TCRdb passed the PCR reads through MiXCR, listing each CDR3 protein once. The sample lists a few hundred thousand distinct CDR3 sequences, about 8.8% occurring once. Sequences were derived from PBMCs from the stem cell graft donor, sampled from the stem cell graft. These receptors were collected from a human donor who donated a stem cell graft to a child with SCID.

This clonotype was recorded many times. This chain connects TRBV6-1 to TRBJ2-7; 9 positions agree with TRBD1. The germline gives CDR1 MNHNS, CDR2 SASEGT. The CDR3 loop spans 13 amino acids. V lost 5 bases to trimming and J lost 6 bases; unmatched junction nucleotides: 5. The CDR3 coding sequence is TGTGCCAGCAGTACCGGGACAGGGTTCGAGCAGTACTTC. Encoded protein: CASSTGTGFEQYF.

In its sample, this clonotype was seen many times. This chain joins TRBV5-1 and TRBJ2-7; no firm D call. Germline lookup yields CDR1 SGHRS and CDR2 YFSETQ. The CDR3 loop spans 15 amino acids. The V gene lost 4 bases and the J gene lost 0 bases, with 14 bases spanning the gap. The CDR3 loop is CASSLDGRSSYEQYF. In DNA, the CDR3 is TGCGCCAGCAGCCTGGACGGCAGATCCTCCTACGAGCAGTACTTC.

There are a few counts of this clonotype. This sequence joins TRBV20-1 and TRBJ1-2; unclear D gene. The V gene lost 3 bases and the J gene lost 1 base, with 6 bases spanning the gap. The CDR3 totals 12 residues. Germline V CDR1 and CDR2: DFQATT, SNEGSKA (reference sequence). The CDR3, as DNA: TGCAGTGCTAGGGGGTTTAACTATGGCTACACCTTC. Translation: CSARGFNYGYTF.

This clonotype was recorded many times. The chain employs TRBV20-1 and TRBJ2-5, with D unclear. The CDR3 is made up of 12 amino acids. The V gene lost 3 bases and the J gene lost 2 bases, with 7 bases spanning the gap. Per the germline V gene, CDR1 is DFQATT and CDR2 is SNEGSKA (reference sequence). The CDR3 protein is CSARASQETQYF. CDR3 coding DNA: TGCAGTGCTAGGGCCAGTCAAGAGACCCAGTACTTC.

This clonotype was seen ten or more times. V and J are TRBV20-1 and TRBJ2-5; no definite D call. The CDR3 extends over 12 amino acids. Germline loops: CDR1 DFQATT, CDR2 SNEGSKA (reference sequence). Here the CDR3 DNA reads TGCAGCACGGGCCTCGTACAAGAGACCCAGTACTTC. It codes for CSTGLVQETQYF.

This clonotype occurred many times. This chain joins TRBV6-5 and TRBJ2-3, with unresolved D. Trimming shortened V by 2 bases and J by 2 bases, and 8 bases separated the two germline ends. CDR1 is MNHEY, CDR2 SVGAGI, per germline. CDR3 size: 14 residues. The CDR3 reads CASSYRHPTDTQYF. The CDR3 DNA reads TGTGCCAGCAGTTACAGACACCCCACAGATACGCAGTATTTT.

This clonotype was seen repeatedly, ten times or more. The chain employs TRBV11-2 and TRBJ2-5; 15 bases fit TRBD2. In germline, CDR1 is SGHAT, CDR2 FQNNGV. V dropped 6 bases and J dropped 9; count of bases not matched to a gene: 11. The CDR3 covers 16 residues. CDR3 nucleotide sequence: TGTGCCAGCAGTCACTCCGGGACTAGCGGGAGGAGCGCCCAGTACTTC. Translated, it gives CASSHSGTSGRSAQYF.

This clonotype has at least ten counts. The CDR3 sequence: CSASSRVVVGKNEQFF. The CDR3 nucleotides read TGCAGTGCTAGCTCCAGGGTGGTAGTGGGGAAAAATGAGCAGTTCTTC. The V call is TRBV20-1, the J call TRBJ2-1; D is possibly TRBD1 (5 bases). CDR1 and CDR2 (germline): DFQATT, SNEGSKA (reference sequence). With 3 bases removed from V and 7 bases from J, the gap between germline ends came to 22 bases. The CDR3 consists of 16 residues.

This clonotype has a count of ten or more. The genes are TRBV7-2 and TRBJ2-7; D possibly corresponds to TRBD1 (6 bases). Germline CDR1 SGHTA, CDR2 FQGNSA. V shed 6 bases and J shed 4 bases, with 13 bases lying between them. The CDR3 extends over 13 amino acids. The CDR3 sequence is CASSRNTGYEQYF. The CDR3, as DNA: TGTGCCAGCAGTCGTAATACAGGGTACGAGCAGTACTTC.

This clonotype was detected ten times or more. The V call is TRBV5-1, the J call TRBJ2-5, with 12 bases fitting TRBD2. The CDR3 contains 15 residues. The ends lost 5 bases at V and 3 bases at J; junction bases unmatched: 5. In germline, CDR1 is SGHRS, CDR2 YFSETQ. The CDR3 region is CASRSRLAGEETQYF. As DNA, the CDR3 is TGCGCCAGCAGGTCAAGACTAGCGGGAGAAGAGACCCAGTACTTC.

This clonotype was counted many times. V is TRBV29-1 and J is TRBJ2-1; D uncertain. CDR1 SQVTM and CDR2 ANQGSEA come from the germline V gene. Trimming cost V 7 bases and J 2 bases, with 6 bases left between them. The CDR3 has 11 residues. CDR3 nucleotides: TGCAGCGCCCGAACCTACAATGAGCAGTTCTTC. Protein product: CSARTYNEQFF.

This clonotype was counted at least ten times. V is TRBV7-8 and J is TRBJ1-1, with TRBD1 matching over 8 bases. The germline V gene encodes CDR1 SGHVS and CDR2 FQNEAQ. V gave up 2 bases and J gave up 0 bases; unmatched junction bases: 11. The length of the CDR3 is 18 residues. CDR3 loop: CASSLMAGGLLLNTEAFF. The CDR3 nucleotides read TGTGCCAGCAGCTTAATGGCAGGGGGCCTCCTTTTGAACACTGAAGCTTTCTTT.

This clonotype came up many times. CDR3 in DNA: TGTGCCAGCAGTCCCCAGGGCCGGAACACTGAAGCTTTCTTT. Its translation is CASSPQGRNTEAFF. The chain links TRBV27 to TRBJ1-1; TRBD1 is a possible D gene (5 bases). V lost 5 bases to trimming and J lost 1 base, with 11 bases between them. Germline loops: CDR1 MNHEY, CDR2 SMNVEV (reference sequence). The CDR3 is made up of 14 amino acids.

This clonotype has ten or more counts. The chain combines TRBV7-2 with TRBJ2-7; D not certain. The V and J ends lost 1 base and 3 bases respectively, with 13 bases between them. Germline V gene sequence: CDR1 SGHTA, CDR2 FQGNSA. CDR3 length: 15 amino acids. The CDR3 protein is CASSLDSQAIYEQYF. The CDR3 DNA reads TGTGCCAGCAGCTTAGACTCCCAGGCCATCTACGAGCAGTACTTC.

This clonotype has at least ten counts. This rearrangement joins TRBV5-1 to TRBJ2-7; 10 nucleotides line up with TRBD1. Germline V gene data show CDR1 as SGHRS and CDR2 as YFSETQ. The CDR3 is made up of 15 amino acids. J was trimmed by 2 bases and V by 3 bases; bases with no gene match: 5. CDR3 residues: CASSSGQGKAYEQYF. In nucleotides, the CDR3 is TGCGCCAGCAGCTCGGGACAGGGGAAAGCCTACGAGCAGTACTTC.

There are many counts of this clonotype. The chain uses TRBV3-1 and TRBJ2-5; TRBD2 is a possible D gene (5 bases). CDR1 and CDR2 (germline): LGHDT, YNNKEL (reference sequence). The CDR3 covers 16 residues. V lost 0 bases, J lost 5 bases, and 16 bases lay in between. CDR3 protein: CASSQESRGPLETQYF. In nucleotides, the CDR3 is TGTGCCAGCAGCCAAGAGTCTCGCGGGCCCTTGGAGACCCAGTACTTC.

This clonotype was seen many times. Germline is not matched at one junction end, which may reflect a read error. The J gene is TRBJ1-4, the V gene TRBV4-1, with D perhaps matching TRBD1 (6 bases). Germline V gene lookup returns CDR1 MGHRA and CDR2 YSYEKL. The CDR3 runs to 17 residues. CDR3 sequence: CASSQEGGGHSNEKLFF. The CDR3 DNA sequence: TGCGCCAGCAGTCAAGAGGGTGGGGGGCACAGTAATGAAAAACTGTTTTTT.

V gene TRBV28 combines with J gene TRBJ1-5; D remains ambiguous. The CDR3 loop spans 16 amino acids. V lost 3 bases and J 1 base, leaving 13 bases between the germline ends. Germline values: CDR1 MDHEN, CDR2 SYDVKM. The CDR3 region has the DNA TGTGCCAGCAGTTTCCCCGGCGTACACAGCAATCAGCCCCAGCATTTT. It codes for CASSFPGVHSNQPQHF.

In this sample, this clonotype turned up many times. The chain is built from TRBV30 and TRBJ2-3; D perhaps matches TRBD2 (5 bases). Trimming pared 2 bases from V and 0 bases from J, leaving 12 bases between. This CDR3 region has 15 residues. The germline V gene encodes CDR1 GTSNPN and CDR2 SVGIG (reference sequence). As DNA, the CDR3 is TGTGCCTGGAGTCCAACCAGGACTAGCACAGATACGCAGTATTTT. Encoded protein: CAWSPTRTSTDTQYF. Combining the CDR3 with reference TRBV30 and TRBJ2-3 gives the whole variable domain SQTIHQWPATLVQPVGSPLSLECTVEGTSNPNLYWYRQAAGRGLQLLFYSVGIGQISSEVPQNLSASRPQDRQFILSSKKLLLSDSGFYLCAWSPTRTSTDTQYFGPGTRLTVL.

This clonotype was recorded at least ten times. The J gene is TRBJ1-3, the V gene TRBV7-8; 7 bases line up with TRBD1. V dropped 4 bases and J dropped 0; count of bases not matched to a gene: 21. CDR3 size: 21 residues. Germline values: CDR1 SGHVS, CDR2 FQNEAQ. The DNA of the CDR3 is TGTGCCAGCAGCTGGACAATTGGGACAGTCCCAACCCACACCTCTGGAAACACCATATATTTT. This encodes CASSWTIGTVPTHTSGNTIYF.

This clonotype was recorded many times. This sequence joins TRBV7-8 and TRBJ1-2, with D perhaps matching TRBD1 (6 bases). Trimming shortened V by 5 bases and J by 5 bases, and 24 bases separated the two germline ends. In germline, CDR1 is SGHVS, CDR2 FQNEAQ. The CDR3 runs to 17 residues. The DNA of the CDR3 is TGTGCCAGCAGCCCTGGGGGCAGTGCAAGGGGTTGGTATGGCTACACCTTC. This encodes CASSPGGSARGWYGYTF.

In this sample, this clonotype turned up many times. This chain uses TRBV7-9 with TRBJ2-5, with D perhaps matching TRBD2 (5 bases). The CDR3 is 14 amino acids. CDR1 SEHNR and CDR2 FQNEAQ come from the germline V gene (reference sequence). Trimming removed 2 bases at V and 5 bases at J, with 12 bases between. CDR3 region: CASSLLSRGETQYF. The CDR3 DNA sequence: TGTGCCAGCAGCTTACTTTCCCGCGGGGAGACCCAGTACTTC.